The clone carrying this TCR beta chain was detected only a few times. Previously described methods with listed TCR primers produced the bulk TCR libraries. TCRdb independently ran MiXCR on the PCR reads; one entry per CDR3 protein. The table shows under 65,000 distinct CDR3 sequences, with around 27% occurring only once. The record originates from a study of molecular identifiers for immune sequencing clone quantification. Study in general: Four of five RNA aliquots from roughly 21,000 or 96,000 naive CD8 T cells were sequenced.

Using 10%, 30% or 50% RNA, naive CD8 libraries were derived from around 20,000 to 1,000,000 sorted cells. Naive CD8 T cells, phenotype CD8+CD4-CCR7+CD45RA+, were sorted. The CDR3 consists of 16 residues. CDR1 SGHNT and CDR2 YENEEA come from the germline V gene. Between the trimmed V and J ends, which lost 0 bases and 0 bases, there was a span of 9 bases. Sequencing input: naive CD8+ T cells from blood, with Jurkat cell RNA spiked in. Noted subset: FACS-sorted CD8+CD4-CCR7+CD45RA+ naive T cells. The sequence was collected from a human donor in good health. Some libraries in this study had Jurkat cell RNA spiked in. The rearrangement links TRBV11-3 to TRBJ2-1; D gene uncertain. CDR3 amino acids: CASSLEGDSSYNEQFF. DNA for the CDR3: TGTGCCAGCAGCTTAGAGGGCGATAGCTCCTACAATGAGCAGTTCTTC. Full variable domain (remainder filled in from reference TRBV11-3 and TRBJ2-1): EAGVVQSPRYKIIEKKQPVAFWCNPISGHNTLYWYLQNLGQGPELLIRYENEEAVDDSQLPKDRFSAERLKGVDSTLKIQPAELGDSAVYLCASSLEGDSSYNEQFFGPGTRLTVL.